A selection of T cell receptor beta chains follows, all from one sample in a study of blood T cell repertoires in COVID-19. TCRdb keeps only in-frame clones here, not all; method: immunoSEQ multiplex PCR. Among about 200,000 clones listed, approximately 85% were seen once. Sequenced sample: PBMCs or T cells enriched from blood (not recorded which). The receptors stem from a middle-aged man with acute COVID-19. Both conserved end residues are part of each CDR3. D genes are given only for firm matches. Clone size is stated in some rows and not others, as once, few, many or a class when expanded.

.,TRBJ2-3,TRBV28,.,TGTGCCAGCATCAAGGACGGGAGAAAGGGCACAGATACGCAGTATTTT,CASIKDGRKGTDTQYF
once,TRBJ1-2,TRBV27,.,TGTGCCAGCAGTTTAGGGGGGGCCGGCTACACCTTC,CASSLGGAGYTF
.,TRBJ2-4,TRBV15,.,TGTGCCACCAGCAGAGATTATACAGGAAACATTCAGTACTTC,CATSRDYTGNIQYF
.,TRBJ2-7,TRBV27,TRBD2,TGTGCCAGCAGTATCCTAGCGGGAGGGTCCTACGAGCAGTACTTC,CASSILAGGSYEQYF
.,TRBJ1-2,TRBV9,TRBD1,TGTGCCAGCAGCGTTTCCCCGGGACAGGGCGGTAAAACGGGTGGCTACACCTTC,CASSVSPGQGGKTGGYTF
few,TRBJ2-7,TRBV30,.,TGTGCCTGGAGTGTAGGGGACAACAAGTACTTC,CAWSVGDNKYF
.,TRBJ2-5,TRBV5-4,TRBD2,TGTGCCAGCAGCCCCACCCCGGGACTAGTCGGTCTGGAGACCCAGTACTTC,CASSPTPGLVGLETQYF
.,TRBJ2-5,TRBV28,TRBD2,TGTGCCAGCAGTTTCGCGAGCGGGAGATCGGAGACCCAGTACTTC,CASSFASGRSETQYF
few,TRBJ2-7,TRBV2,.,TGTGCCATCTCACGGGGACTGGACACCTACGAGCAGTACTTC,CAISRGLDTYEQYF
.,TRBJ2-1,TRBV27,TRBD2,TGTGCCAGCAGTTGGGGACTAGCGGGAGAACAATACAATGAGCAGTTCTTC,CASSWGLAGEQYNEQFF
.,TRBJ1-4,TRBV7-9,.,TGTGCCAGCACCCTAGAACCCGCCCGGGTCTACGAAAAACTGTTTTTT,CASTLEPARVYEKLFF
.,TRBJ1-2,TRBV5-6,TRBD1,TGTGCCAGCAGCTTAAAGGGGGCGCATGGCTACACCTTC,CASSLKGAHGYTF
.,TRBJ2-1,TRBV7-3,TRBD1,TGTGCCAGCAGCTTCGCTGGGACAGGGGGCAGGGGTGAGCAGTTCTTC,CASSFAGTGGRGEQFF
.,TRBJ2-6,TRBV19,.,TGTGCCAGTAGGACAGATGGGGCCAACGTCCTGACTTTC,CASRTDGANVLTF
.,TRBJ2-2,TRBV7-9,TRBD2,TGTGCCAGCAGCACACTCAACCCGGGACTAGCGGGAGTATGGAACACCGGGGAGCTGTTTTTT,CASSTLNPGLAGVWNTGELFF
.,TRBJ2-5,TRBV18,.,TGTGCCAGCTCACCACTACGAGAGGAGACCCAGTACTTC,CASSPLREETQYF
.,TRBJ2-2,TRBV3-1/TRBV3-2,.,TGTGCCAGCAGCCAAGAGGCGGGCAGTGGTACCGGGGAGCTGTTTTTT,CASSQEAGSGTGELFF
.,TRBJ1-5,TRBV2,TRBD1,TGTGCCAGCAGTGTAAGGACAGGGGGTGAGCAGCCCCAGCATTTT,CASSVRTGGEQPQHF
.,TRBJ1-1,TRBV5-4,TRBD1,TGTGCCAGCAGCCCCTTTTGGGGACAGGGGGCAGGTACTGAAGCTTTCTTT,CASSPFWGQGAGTEAFF
few,TRBJ1-1,TRBV5-1,.,TGCGCCAGCAGCCCCGGACAGACTGAAGCTTTCTTT,CASSPGQTEAFF
.,TRBJ1-1,TRBV28,.,TGTGCCAGCAGTTTGAGTGAGAACACTGAAGCTTTCTTT,CASSLSENTEAFF
.,TRBJ1-1,TRBV6-2/TRBV6-3,.,TGTGCCAGCAGTTACTCTGGAGTGAACACTGAAGCTTTCTTT,CASSYSGVNTEAFF
.,TRBJ2-3,TRBV5-6,.,TGTGCCAGCAGCCCGGGGGGCGGGAGAGGGCAGTATTTT,CASSPGGGRGQYF
.,TRBJ1-2,TRBV19,.,TGTGCCAGTAGTATGGTCTCAGGGACTCATTATGGCTACACCTTC,CASSMVSGTHYGYTF
.,TRBJ2-1,TRBV24-1,TRBD1,TGTGCCACCAGTGATTTTTGGGTTGGGCAGGGGGTTAGCAATGAGCAGTTCTTC,CATSDFWVGQGVSNEQFF
once,TRBJ2-3,TRBV9,TRBD2,TGTGCCAGCAGCTTCACTAGCGGGGGGACCCGCACAGATACGCAGTATTTT,CASSFTSGGTRTDTQYF
.,TRBJ1-6,TRBV5-6,TRBD1,TGTGCCAGCAGCCGGGACAGCTCCTATAATTCACCCCTCCACTTT,CASSRDSSYNSPLHF
.,TRBJ1-1,TRBV25-1,.,TGTGCCAGCAGTGAGGGAGGAGGTCCCACTGAAGCTTTCTTT,CASSEGGGPTEAFF
.,TRBJ2-3,TRBV5-1,.,TGCGCCAGCAGCCTCGGAGGGGCGGGAGATACGCAGTATTTT,CASSLGGAGDTQYF
.,TRBJ2-7,TRBV10-3,.,TGTGCCATCAGTGGGGGGGACAGAAGCTCCTACGAGCAGTACTTC,CAISGGDRSSYEQYF
.,TRBJ2-1,TRBV4-3,.,TGCGCCAGCAGCCAGGGGTGGACAGCCTACAATGAGCAGTTCTTC,CASSQGWTAYNEQFF
.,TRBJ2-1,TRBV18,TRBD2,TGTGCCAGCTCACTCGGACTAGCGGGGTTGAATGAGCAGTTCTTC,CASSLGLAGLNEQFF
.,TRBJ2-1,TRBV27,TRBD2,TGTGCCAGCAGAACCGGGACTAGCGGGAAGAATGAGCAGTTCTTC,CASRTGTSGKNEQFF
.,TRBJ1-3,TRBV18,.,TGTGCCAGCTCACCACCGCTACGGGACTCTGGAAACACCATATATTTT,CASSPPLRDSGNTIYF
.,TRBJ2-1,TRBV4-1,TRBD2,TGCGCCAGCAGCCAGGATCTAGCGGGAAGGGGGAATGAGCAGTTCTTC,CASSQDLAGRGNEQFF
.,TRBJ2-6,TRBV9,.,TGTGCCGGCCACTTATACGACAACGGTAGGGGTTACTCTGGGGCCAACGTCCTGACTTTC,CAGHLYDNGRGYSGANVLTF
.,TRBJ2-7,TRBV5-4,.,TGTGCCAGCAGCGCTCCGGGACACAACTCCTACGAGCAGTACTTC,CASSAPGHNSYEQYF
.,TRBJ1-1,TRBV19,TRBD1,TGTGCCAGTAGTATTCGGTCTCAGGGGGCGACTCACTCTTTCTTT,CASSIRSQGATHSFF
.,TRBJ1-1,TRBV7-6,TRBD1,TGTGCCAGCAGCTCGCGCAGGGGGGCGCCAGCTGAAGCTTTCTTT,CASSSRRGAPAEAFF
.,TRBJ1-1,TRBV5-1,.,TGCGCCAGCAGCTTTCCGGGGGGCGAGGGTACTGAAGCTTTCTTT,CASSFPGGEGTEAFF
.,TRBJ2-7,TRBV28,TRBD1,TGTGCCAGCAGTACGAACAGGGGGCTCAGGCACGAGCAGTACTTC,CASSTNRGLRHEQYF
.,TRBJ2-1,TRBV7-3,TRBD2,TGTGCCAGCAGCCCTAGCGGGTCTTACAATGAGCAGTTCTTC,CASSPSGSYNEQFF
.,TRBJ2-2,TRBV5-6,.,TGTGCCAGCAGTCAAGTAGTGGTAATGGACACCGGGGAGCTGTTTTTT,CASSQVVVMDTGELFF
.,TRBJ1-2,TRBV19,.,TGTGCCAGTACCCCAGGAGGGTACGACTATGGCTACACCTTC,CASTPGGYDYGYTF
once,TRBJ1-1,TRBV10-2,.,TGCGCCAGCATCGAGACAGAATTCATGAACACTGAAGCTTTCTTT,CASIETEFMNTEAFF